This T cell receptor (beta chain) was sequenced for a study of blood T cells in healthy people across ages. Study results and limitations: Donors of long life had a larger count of naive CD4+ cells and greater diversity than aged donors. Per-million-T-cell TCR beta diversity fell roughly linearly with age.

V shed 6 bases and J shed 0 bases, with 11 bases lying between them. This CDR3 is built from 15 residues. Germline V gene lookup returns CDR1 MNHEY and CDR2 SVGAGI. Through a sample-barcoded 5' primer and a J-beta primer mix, a second PCR was run for about 6 to 12 cycles. Each of the cDNA molecules was tagged by a template-switch adaptor with 12 random nucleotides. TCRdb ran MiXCR on the 5' RACE reads and lists one entry per CDR3 protein. This sample has 660,000 or so distinct CDR3 sequences; approximately 59% occur once, and the top ten carry over 30%. There are a few counts of this clonotype. No antigen is known for it.

The TCR sequence derives from a man between 60 and 75 years old in good health. The chain recombines TRBV6-5 with TRBJ1-4; D gene ambiguous. Sequencing was carried out using blood. CDR3 loop: CASSRTEATNEKLFF. CDR3 nucleotide sequence: TGTGCCAGCAGCCGGACCGAGGCAACTAATGAAAAACTGTTTTTT.